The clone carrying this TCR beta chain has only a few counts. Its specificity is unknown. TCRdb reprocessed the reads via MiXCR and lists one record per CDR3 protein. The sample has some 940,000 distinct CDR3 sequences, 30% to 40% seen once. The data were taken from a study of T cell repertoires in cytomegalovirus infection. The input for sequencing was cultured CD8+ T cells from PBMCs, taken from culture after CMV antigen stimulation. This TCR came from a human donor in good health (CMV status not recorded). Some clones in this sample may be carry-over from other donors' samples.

CDR3 in amino acids: CATSLRGGQETQYF. As DNA, the CDR3 is TGTGCCACCAGCCTACGGGGGGGGCAAGAGACCCAGTACTTC. The V call is TRBV15, the J call TRBJ2-5; 8 bases are a match to TRBD2. From germline, CDR1 is LNHNV and CDR2 YYDKDF (reference sequence). Trimming cost V 5 bases and J 2 bases; bases outside gene matches: 4. CDR3 length: 14 residues.